Presented here are 8 T cell receptor beta chains from one specimen sequenced in a study of cytotoxic CD8 clonotypes in ibrutinib-treated CLL. Measured with immunoSEQ multiplex PCR; TCRdb has only the in-frame clones, and not every one. Found here are some 14,000 clones, under 65% of them singletons; the top ten hold less than 40%. Material: PBMCs, obtained at an approximately 25-month disease-progression time point, from a patient treated with ibrutinib. Receptors originate from a human donor with chronic lymphocytic leukemia.

This clone has only a few counts. The J gene is TRBJ1-1, the V gene TRBV7-9, with D unclear. The ends were cut back, 1 base at V and 3 bases at J, with 6 bases in the middle. This CDR3 has 13 residues. Per the germline V gene, CDR1 is SEHNR and CDR2 is FQNEAQ (reference sequence). The CDR3 nucleotides are TGTGCCAGCAGCTTAGACCGTGACACTGAAGCTTTCTTT. Residues: CASSLDRDTEAFF. The whole variable domain, filled in from reference TRBV7-9 and TRBJ1-1, reads DTGVSQNPRHKITKRGQNVTFRCDPISEHNRLYWYRQTLGQGPEFLTYFQNEAQLEKSRLLSDRFSAERPKGSFSTLEIQRTEQGDSAMYLCASSLDRDTEAFFGQGTRLTVV.

This chain links TRBV25-1 with TRBJ2-7, with 10 nucleotides matching TRBD2. This CDR3 comprises 15 residues. The ends lost 4 bases at V and 4 bases at J; junction bases unmatched: 7. Germline-derived CDR1 and CDR2 are MGHDK and SYGVNS. This CDR3 reads CASSAWTSGHYEQYF. The DNA for the CDR3 is TGTGCCAGCAGTGCCTGGACTAGCGGACATTACGAGCAGTACTTC.

The rearrangement uses TRBV5-4 and TRBJ2-5; 7 nucleotides align to TRBD2. The J segment lost 5 bases and the V segment lost 6 bases, leaving 10 bases of the junction unmatched. Germline V CDR1 and CDR2: SGHNT, YYREEE (reference sequence). The CDR3 loop spans 14 amino acids. The CDR3 is CASNPTGGWETQYF. CDR3 nucleotide sequence: TGTGCCAGCAACCCAACGGGGGGTTGGGAGACCCAGTACTTC.

This clone qualifies as medium-sized (0.01 to 0.1%). This chain uses TRBV27 with TRBJ2-2; D ambiguous. The V end was cut by 1 base, the J end by 0 bases, with 12 bases between. This CDR3 has 17 residues. Germline values: CDR1 MNHEY, CDR2 SMNVEV (reference sequence). CDR3 sequence reads: CASSLLAVTANTGELFF. In DNA form, the CDR3 reads TGTGCCAGCAGTTTATTGGCGGTAACAGCGAACACCGGGGAGCTGTTTTTT.

This clone was seen only a few times. This chain connects TRBV7-2 to TRBJ1-1; D is possibly TRBD1 (5 bases). V was shortened by 1 base and J by 3 bases, with 21 bases between the two germline ends. CDR1 is SGHTA and CDR2 is FQGNSA in the germline V gene. This CDR3 spans 18 amino acids. The CDR3 spells CASSLVYSSGLFDTEAFF. The DNA for the CDR3 is TGTGCCAGCAGCTTAGTATATTCCTCAGGGTTATTCGACACTGAAGCTTTCTTT.

This clone was counted between two and nine times. This chain uses TRBV27 with TRBJ2-3; 11 nucleotides agree with TRBD1. The J segment lost 1 base and the V segment lost 0 bases, leaving 0 bases of the junction unmatched. The CDR3 has 16 amino acids. Germline lookup yields CDR1 MNHEY and CDR2 SMNVEV (reference sequence). The CDR3 sequence is CASSLSGQGGTDTQYF. The CDR3 nucleotides are TGTGCCAGCAGTTTATCGGGACAGGGGGGCACAGATACGCAGTATTTT.

This rearrangement joins TRBV19 to TRBJ1-2, with D hard to call. Germline V gives CDR1 LNHDA, CDR2 SQIVND (reference sequence). The CDR3 extends over 14 amino acids. Trimming pared 7 bases from V and 0 bases from J, leaving 12 bases between. The CDR3: CASKQDTANYGYTF. CDR3 bases: TGTGCCAGTAAACAAGACACTGCTAACTATGGCTACACCTTC.

V gene TRBV5-1 combines with J gene TRBJ2-5; TRBD1 or TRBD2 may be the D gene (6 bases each). This CDR3 spans 14 amino acids. Deletions cut 3 bases from V and 7 bases from J, with 16 bases between. Germline V gene data show CDR1 as SGHRS and CDR2 as YFSETQ. The CDR3 DNA is TGCGCCAGCAGCTCCTCGGGGGCCCCGGGGACCCAGTACTTC. Amino acids: CASSSSGAPGTQYF.